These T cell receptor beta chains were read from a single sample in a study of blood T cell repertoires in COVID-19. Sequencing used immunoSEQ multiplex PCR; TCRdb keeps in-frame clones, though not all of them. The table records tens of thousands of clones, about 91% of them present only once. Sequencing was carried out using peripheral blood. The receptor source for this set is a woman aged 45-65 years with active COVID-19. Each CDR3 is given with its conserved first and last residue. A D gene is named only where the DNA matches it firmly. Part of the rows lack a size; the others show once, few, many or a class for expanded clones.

CDR3: CASSPGPGQGRGLNTEAFF
DNA: TGCGCCAGCAGCCCCGGCCCGGGACAGGGGAGGGGGTTGAACACTGAAGCTTTCTTT
D: TRBD1
J: TRBJ1-1
size: NA
V: TRBV5-1

CDR3: CASSPDLSKDYGYTF
DNA: TGTGCCAGCAGCCCAGACTTATCTAAGGACTATGGCTACACCTTC
D: NA
J: TRBJ1-2
size: NA
V: TRBV5-6

CDR3: CASSLARQGVRGEQYF
DNA: TGTGCCAGCAGCTTAGCGAGACAGGGGGTGCGGGGTGAGCAGTACTTC
D: TRBD1
J: TRBJ2-7
size: NA
V: TRBV5-5

CDR3: CAWSEMKPNYGYTF
DNA: TGTGCCTGGAGTGAGATGAAGCCTAACTATGGCTACACCTTC
D: NA
J: TRBJ1-2
size: NA
V: TRBV30

CDR3: CASKEGMGNQPQHF
DNA: TGTGCCAGCAAGGAGGGCATGGGGAATCAGCCCCAGCATTTT
D: NA
J: TRBJ1-5
size: NA
V: TRBV6-5

CDR3: CSVTGASTNEKLFF
DNA: TGCAGCGTTACAGGGGCCTCAACTAATGAAAAACTGTTTTTT
D: TRBD1
J: TRBJ1-4
size: NA
V: TRBV29-1

CDR3: CASSLTNLGQGGTGELFF
DNA: TGCGCCAGCAGCTTGACGAACCTGGGACAGGGGGGCACCGGGGAGCTGTTTTTT
D: TRBD1
J: TRBJ2-2
size: NA
V: TRBV5-1

CDR3: CASSTEGPFNTEAFF
DNA: TGCGCCAGCAGCACGGAGGGACCCTTTAACACTGAAGCTTTCTTT
D: NA
J: TRBJ1-1
size: NA
V: TRBV5-1

CDR3: CATGTGWSGYTF
DNA: TGTGCCACTGGGACAGGGTGGTCTGGCTACACCTTC
D: TRBD1
J: TRBJ1-2
size: NA
V: TRBV15

CDR3: CASSSGDSSVEAFF
DNA: TGCGCCAGCAGCTCGGGGGACAGTTCCGTTGAAGCTTTCTTT
D: TRBD1
J: TRBJ1-1
size: NA
V: TRBV5-1

CDR3: CASSESTGFWQYF
DNA: TGCGCCAGCAGTGAGTCGACGGGATTCTGGCAGTACTTC
D: NA
J: TRBJ2-7
size: NA
V: TRBV10-1

CDR3: CASSLAENTEAFF
DNA: TGTGCCAGCAGCTTAGCAGAGAACACTGAAGCTTTCTTT
D: NA
J: TRBJ1-1
size: NA
V: TRBV9

CDR3: CASSQGTETYSNQPQHF
DNA: TGCGCCAGCAGCCAAGGGACAGAGACATATAGCAATCAGCCCCAGCATTTT
D: TRBD1
J: TRBJ1-5
size: few
V: TRBV5-1

CDR3: CASSLLAGGSYEQYF
DNA: TGCGCCAGCAGCCTACTAGCGGGGGGTTCCTACGAGCAGTACTTC
D: TRBD2
J: TRBJ2-7
size: NA
V: TRBV4-1

CDR3: CASSARTGKNIQYF
DNA: TGTGCCAGCAGCGCCCGGACAGGCAAAAACATTCAGTACTTC
D: TRBD1
J: TRBJ2-4
size: NA
V: TRBV2

CDR3: CAWSWRSYGYTF
DNA: TGTGCCTGGAGTTGGCGGAGCTATGGCTACACCTTC
D: NA
J: TRBJ1-2
size: once
V: TRBV30

CDR3: CASSSNPPGTGRDQPQHF
DNA: TGTGCCAGCAGCTCGAACCCCCCCGGGACAGGGAGGGATCAGCCCCAGCATTTT
D: TRBD1
J: TRBJ1-5
size: NA
V: TRBV5-5

CDR3: CASSQGQYEQFF
DNA: TGTGCCAGCAGCCAAGGACAGTATGAGCAGTTCTTC
D: NA
J: TRBJ2-1
size: NA
V: TRBV14

CDR3: CASSYSGNTIYF
DNA: TGTGCCAGCTCATACTCTGGAAACACCATATATTTT
D: NA
J: TRBJ1-3
size: NA
V: TRBV18

CDR3: CAWSGGFRGYPYEQYF
DNA: TGTGCCTGGAGTGGAGGCTTTCGGGGGTACCCCTACGAGCAGTACTTC
D: NA
J: TRBJ2-7
size: NA
V: TRBV30

CDR3: CATFYGEDEAGNTEAFF
DNA: TGTGCCACATTCTACGGCGAGGACGAAGCGGGGAACACTGAAGCTTTCTTT
D: NA
J: TRBJ1-1
size: NA
V: TRBV19

CDR3: CASSPLASYRNTIYF
DNA: TGTGCCAGCAGCCCCCTAGCGAGTTATAGGAACACCATATATTTT
D: NA
J: TRBJ1-3
size: NA
V: TRBV3-1/TRBV3-2

CDR3: CASSLSLGLWTSGKHNEQFF
DNA: TGTGCCAGCTCACTGAGCCTGGGTTTATGGACTAGCGGGAAACACAATGAGCAGTTCTTC
D: TRBD2
J: TRBJ2-1
size: NA
V: TRBV18

CDR3: CASRDDRGWGEKLFF
DNA: TGTGCCAGCAGGGACGACAGGGGTTGGGGTGAAAAACTGTTTTTT
D: TRBD1
J: TRBJ1-4
size: NA
V: TRBV27

CDR3: CATTHNYGYTF
DNA: TGTGCCACCACTCATAACTATGGCTACACCTTC
D: NA
J: TRBJ1-2
size: NA
V: TRBV6-6

CDR3: CASSLQKNEKLFF
DNA: TGTGCCAGTAGTCTGCAGAAAAATGAAAAACTGTTTTTT
D: NA
J: TRBJ1-4
size: NA
V: TRBV19

CDR3: CASSSGGQGGPEAFF
DNA: TGTGCCAGCAGCTCTGGGGGACAGGGTGGCCCTGAAGCTTTCTTT
D: TRBD1
J: TRBJ1-1
size: NA
V: TRBV13

CDR3: CASSPLRGRGQTEAFF
DNA: TGTGCCAGCAGCCCTTTAAGGGGCAGGGGACAGACTGAAGCTTTCTTT
D: TRBD1
J: TRBJ1-1
size: NA
V: TRBV11-2

CDR3: CASSPGTGGSDTQYF
DNA: TGTGCCAGCTCTCCCGGGACAGGGGGCTCAGATACGCAGTATTTT
D: TRBD1
J: TRBJ2-3
size: NA
V: TRBV18

CDR3: CASSSDGQGNQPQHF
DNA: TGTGCCAGCAGCTCAGATGGACAGGGCAATCAGCCCCAGCATTTT
D: TRBD1
J: TRBJ1-5
size: once
V: TRBV5-5

CDR3: CASSPNRDTDTQYF
DNA: TGCGCCAGCAGCCCCAACAGAGACACAGATACGCAGTATTTT
D: NA
J: TRBJ2-3
size: NA
V: TRBV4-1

CDR3: CASSLSQGAGQPQHF
DNA: TGTGCCAGCTCACTAAGCCAGGGGGCTGGCCAGCCCCAGCATTTT
D: TRBD1
J: TRBJ1-5
size: NA
V: TRBV18

CDR3: CASSLAGGFDEQFF
DNA: TGTGCCAGCAGTTTAGCGGGAGGGTTTGATGAGCAGTTCTTC
D: TRBD2
J: TRBJ2-1
size: NA
V: TRBV6-5

CDR3: CASSHPSGRVSGTDTQYF
DNA: TGTGCCAGCAGCCACCCCTCTGGCAGGGTCTCAGGCACAGATACGCAGTATTTT
D: NA
J: TRBJ2-3
size: NA
V: TRBV7-6

CDR3: CSASISPQETQYF
DNA: TGCAGTGCGAGTATCTCCCCCCAGGAGACCCAGTACTTC
D: NA
J: TRBJ2-5
size: NA
V: TRBV20-1

CDR3: CASSLKLAGTDTQYF
DNA: TGTGCCAGCAGTTTAAAACTAGCGGGGACAGATACGCAGTATTTT
D: TRBD2
J: TRBJ2-3
size: NA
V: TRBV28

CDR3: CASSYSGSTQAYGYTF
DNA: TGTGCCAGCAGTTACTCAGGCAGTACTCAGGCCTATGGCTACACCTTC
D: NA
J: TRBJ1-2
size: NA
V: TRBV6-5

CDR3: CASSEPRRETQYF
DNA: TGTGCCAGCAGTGAGCCCAGGAGGGAGACCCAGTACTTC
D: NA
J: TRBJ2-5
size: NA
V: TRBV25-1

CDR3: CATSDMDRGFHEQYF
DNA: TGTGCCACCAGTGATATGGACAGGGGGTTCCACGAGCAGTACTTC
D: TRBD1
J: TRBJ2-7
size: NA
V: TRBV24-1

CDR3: CARQGAGELFF
DNA: TGTGCCAGACAGGGGGCCGGGGAGCTGTTTTTT
D: TRBD1
J: TRBJ2-2
size: once
V: TRBV30

CDR3: CASSPPPSTGGSETQYF
DNA: TGTGCCAGCAGCCCGCCTCCATCGACAGGGGGGTCCGAGACCCAGTACTTC
D: TRBD1
J: TRBJ2-5
size: NA
V: TRBV7-6

CDR3: CASSLDGSPTYEQYF
DNA: TGTGCCAGCAGCTTGGACGGGAGTCCCACCTACGAGCAGTACTTC
D: NA
J: TRBJ2-7
size: NA
V: TRBV7-9

CDR3: CAISEEGTRNNEQFF
DNA: TGTGCCATCAGTGAGGAAGGGACTAGGAACAATGAGCAGTTCTTC
D: TRBD2
J: TRBJ2-1
size: NA
V: TRBV10-3

CDR3: CASSLAQAGGSSGEQFF
DNA: TGCGCCAGCAGCTTGGCCCAAGCGGGAGGGTCCTCAGGTGAGCAGTTCTTC
D: TRBD2
J: TRBJ2-1
size: NA
V: TRBV5-1

CDR3: CAWMNYNTEAFF
DNA: TGTGCCTGGATGAACTACAACACTGAAGCTTTCTTT
D: NA
J: TRBJ1-1
size: NA
V: TRBV30

CDR3: CASSRTSGSPGETQYF
DNA: TGTGCCAGCAGCCGTACTAGCGGGAGCCCCGGAGAGACCCAGTACTTC
D: TRBD2
J: TRBJ2-5
size: NA
V: TRBV7-6

CDR3: CASSSWASGGQETQYF
DNA: TGTGCCAGCAGTTCATGGGCTAGCGGGGGCCAAGAGACCCAGTACTTC
D: TRBD2
J: TRBJ2-5
size: NA
V: TRBV28

CDR3: CASSLPSGTGAPHFGELFF
DNA: TGTGCCAGCAGTTTACCTTCCGGGACAGGGGCTCCCCACTTCGGGGAGCTGTTTTTT
D: TRBD1
J: TRBJ2-2
size: NA
V: TRBV28

CDR3: CASQLEGLASKVGANVLTF
DNA: TGTGCCAGCCAACTGGAGGGATTGGCCTCCAAGGTGGGGGCCAACGTCCTGACTTTC
D: NA
J: TRBJ2-6
size: NA
V: TRBV7-9

CDR3: CASSLVPDSPSYEQYF
DNA: TGCGCCAGCAGCTTGGTTCCAGACTCTCCCTCCTACGAGCAGTACTTC
D: NA
J: TRBJ2-7
size: NA
V: TRBV5-1

CDR3: CATSDPINARREQFF
DNA: TGTGCCACCAGTGATCCTATAAACGCGCGGAGGGAGCAGTTCTTC
D: NA
J: TRBJ2-1
size: NA
V: TRBV24-1

CDR3: CASSPRQGQMNTEAFF
DNA: TGCGCCAGCAGCCCGAGGCAAGGACAGATGAACACTGAAGCTTTCTTT
D: NA
J: TRBJ1-1
size: NA
V: TRBV4-1

CDR3: CASSPPPGQVTDTQYF
DNA: TGTGCCAGCAGTCCTCCCCCGGGACAGGTGACAGATACGCAGTATTTT
D: TRBD1
J: TRBJ2-3
size: once
V: TRBV2